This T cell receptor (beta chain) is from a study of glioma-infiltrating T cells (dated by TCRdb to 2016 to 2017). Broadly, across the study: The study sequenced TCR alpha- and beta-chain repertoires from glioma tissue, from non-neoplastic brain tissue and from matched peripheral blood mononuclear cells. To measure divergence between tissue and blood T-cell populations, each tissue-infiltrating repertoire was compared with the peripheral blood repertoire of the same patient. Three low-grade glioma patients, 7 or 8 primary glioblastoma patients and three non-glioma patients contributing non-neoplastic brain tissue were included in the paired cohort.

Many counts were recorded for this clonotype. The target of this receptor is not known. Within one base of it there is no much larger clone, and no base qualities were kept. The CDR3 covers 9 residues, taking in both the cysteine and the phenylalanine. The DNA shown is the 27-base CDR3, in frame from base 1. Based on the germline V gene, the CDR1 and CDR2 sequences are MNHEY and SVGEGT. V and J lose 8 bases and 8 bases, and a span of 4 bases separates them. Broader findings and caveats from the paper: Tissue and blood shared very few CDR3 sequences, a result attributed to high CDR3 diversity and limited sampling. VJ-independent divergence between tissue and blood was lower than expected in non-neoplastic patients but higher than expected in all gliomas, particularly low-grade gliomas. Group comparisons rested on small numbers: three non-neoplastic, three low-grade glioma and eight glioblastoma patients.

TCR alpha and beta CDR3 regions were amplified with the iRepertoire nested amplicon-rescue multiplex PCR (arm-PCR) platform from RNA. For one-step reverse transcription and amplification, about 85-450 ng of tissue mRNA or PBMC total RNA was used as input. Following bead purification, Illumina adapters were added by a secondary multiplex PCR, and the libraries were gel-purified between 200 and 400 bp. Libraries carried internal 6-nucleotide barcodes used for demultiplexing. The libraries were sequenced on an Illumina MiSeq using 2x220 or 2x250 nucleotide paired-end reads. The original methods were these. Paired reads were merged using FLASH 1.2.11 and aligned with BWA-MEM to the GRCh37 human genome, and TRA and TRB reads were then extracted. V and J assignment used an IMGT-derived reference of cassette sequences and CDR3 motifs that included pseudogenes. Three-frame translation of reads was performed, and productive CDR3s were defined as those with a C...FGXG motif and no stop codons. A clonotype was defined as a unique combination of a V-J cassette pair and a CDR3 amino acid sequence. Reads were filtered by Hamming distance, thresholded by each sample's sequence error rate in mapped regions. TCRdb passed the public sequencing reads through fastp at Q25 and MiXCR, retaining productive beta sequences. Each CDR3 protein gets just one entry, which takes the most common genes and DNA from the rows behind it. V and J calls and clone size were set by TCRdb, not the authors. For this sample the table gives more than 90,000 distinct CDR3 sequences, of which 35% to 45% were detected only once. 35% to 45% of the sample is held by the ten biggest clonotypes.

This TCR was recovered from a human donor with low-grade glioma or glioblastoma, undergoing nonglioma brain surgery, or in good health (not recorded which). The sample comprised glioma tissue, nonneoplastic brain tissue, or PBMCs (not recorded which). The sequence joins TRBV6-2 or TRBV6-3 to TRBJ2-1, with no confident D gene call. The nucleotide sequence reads TGTGCCAGCGGCGATGAGCAGTTCTTC. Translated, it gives CASGDEQFF.